This TCR beta chain was captured by sequencing in a study of blood T cell repertoires in COVID-19. This table comes from immunoSEQ multiplex PCR, and its TCRdb copy is limited to in-frame clones, with some not included. This sample has around 300,000 clones; roughly nine tenths occur once, and the top ten carry less than 3%. Trimming cost V 4 bases and J 5 bases; bases outside gene matches: 12. This CDR3 is 17 amino acids long. Germline V gene lookup returns CDR1 SGHTA and CDR2 FQGNSA. Those enrolled, adults aged roughly 18 to 90 years, came from about 24 US areas. Donors of Cohort 3 who recovered were those that had two negative PCRs, clearance, or symptom resolution.

The clonotype originates from a woman aged 45 to 65 who had recovered from COVID-19. This chain uses TRBV7-2 with TRBJ2-2; 8 bases line up with TRBD2. The sample comprised PBMCs or T cells enriched from blood (not recorded which). CDR3 nucleotides: TGTGCCAGCAGCTCACCCGGGGGGGGGCGGGCAACCGGGGAGCTGTTTTTT. Translated: CASSSPGGGRATGELFF.